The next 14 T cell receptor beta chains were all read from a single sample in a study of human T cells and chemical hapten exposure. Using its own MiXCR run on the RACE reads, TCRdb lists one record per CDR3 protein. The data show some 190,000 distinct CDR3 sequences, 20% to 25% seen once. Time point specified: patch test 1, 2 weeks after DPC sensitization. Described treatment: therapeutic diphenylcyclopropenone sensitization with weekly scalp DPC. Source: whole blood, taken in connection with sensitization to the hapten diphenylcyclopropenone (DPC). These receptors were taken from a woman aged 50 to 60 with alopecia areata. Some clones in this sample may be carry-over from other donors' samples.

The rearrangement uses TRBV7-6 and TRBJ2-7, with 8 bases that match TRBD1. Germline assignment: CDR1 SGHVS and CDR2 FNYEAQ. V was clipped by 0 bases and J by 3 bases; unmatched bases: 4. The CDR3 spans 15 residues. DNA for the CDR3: TGTGCCAGCAGCTTAGCGACAGGACAGGGCTACGAGCAGTACTTC. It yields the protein CASSLATGQGYEQYF. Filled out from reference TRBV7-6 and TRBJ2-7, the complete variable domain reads GAGVSQSPRYKVTKRGQDVALRCDPISGHVSLYWYRQALGQGPEFLTYFNYEAQQDKSGLPNDRFSAERPEGSISTLTIQRTEQRDSAMYRCASSLATGQGYEQYFGPGTRLTVT.

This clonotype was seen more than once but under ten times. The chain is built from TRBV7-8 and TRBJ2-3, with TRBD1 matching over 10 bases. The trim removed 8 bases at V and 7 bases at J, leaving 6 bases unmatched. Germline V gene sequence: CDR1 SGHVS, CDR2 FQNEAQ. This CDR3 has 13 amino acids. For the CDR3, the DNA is TGTGCCAGCCGGGACAGGGGTTCGCATACGCAGTATTTT. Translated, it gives CASRDRGSHTQYF.

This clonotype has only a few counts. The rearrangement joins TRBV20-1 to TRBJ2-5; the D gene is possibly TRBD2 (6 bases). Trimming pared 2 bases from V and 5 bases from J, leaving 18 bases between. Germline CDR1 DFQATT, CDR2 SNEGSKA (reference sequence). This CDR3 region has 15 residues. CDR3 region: CSARILAKLTETQYF. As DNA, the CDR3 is TGCAGTGCTAGAATTCTAGCGAAGTTGACGGAGACCCAGTACTTC.

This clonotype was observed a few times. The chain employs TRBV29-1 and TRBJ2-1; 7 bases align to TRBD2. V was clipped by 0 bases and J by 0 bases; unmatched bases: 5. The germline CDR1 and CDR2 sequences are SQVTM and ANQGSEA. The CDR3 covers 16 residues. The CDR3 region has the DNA TGCAGCGTTGAAGACGTTAGCGGGTACTCCTACAATGAGCAGTTCTTC. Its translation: CSVEDVSGYSYNEQFF.

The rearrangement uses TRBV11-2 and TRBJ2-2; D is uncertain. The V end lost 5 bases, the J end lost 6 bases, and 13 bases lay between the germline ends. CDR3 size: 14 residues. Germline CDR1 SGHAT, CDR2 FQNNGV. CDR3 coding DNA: TGTGCCAGCAGCCGGGCCCCCGGCCCCGGGGAGCTGTTTTTT. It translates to CASSRAPGPGELFF.

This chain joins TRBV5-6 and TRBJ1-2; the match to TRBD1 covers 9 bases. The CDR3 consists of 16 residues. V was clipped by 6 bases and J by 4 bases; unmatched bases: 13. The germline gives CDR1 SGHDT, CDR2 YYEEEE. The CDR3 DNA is TGTGCCAGCATCTCCTCTCCGGGACAGGGCCGCTATGGCTACACCTTC. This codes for CASISSPGQGRYGYTF. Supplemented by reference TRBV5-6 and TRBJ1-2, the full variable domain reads DAGVTQSPTHLIKTRGQQVTLRCSPKSGHDTVSWYQQALGQGPQFIFQYYEEEERQRGNFPDRFSGHQFPNYSSELNVNALLLGDSALYLCASISSPGQGRYGYTFGSGTRLTVV.

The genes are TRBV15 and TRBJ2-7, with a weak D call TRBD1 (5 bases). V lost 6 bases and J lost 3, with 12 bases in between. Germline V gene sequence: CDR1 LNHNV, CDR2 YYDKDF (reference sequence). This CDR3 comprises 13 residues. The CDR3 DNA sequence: TGTGCCACCAGAACCTCAGGGAACTACGAGCAGTACTTC. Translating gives CATRTSGNYEQYF.

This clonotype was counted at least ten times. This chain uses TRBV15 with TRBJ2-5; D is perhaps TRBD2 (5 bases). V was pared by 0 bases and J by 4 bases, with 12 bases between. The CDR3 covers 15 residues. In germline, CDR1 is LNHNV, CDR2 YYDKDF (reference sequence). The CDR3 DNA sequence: TGTGCCACCAGCAGAGATCCGGCTAGCAGAGAGACCCAGTACTTC. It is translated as CATSRDPASRETQYF.

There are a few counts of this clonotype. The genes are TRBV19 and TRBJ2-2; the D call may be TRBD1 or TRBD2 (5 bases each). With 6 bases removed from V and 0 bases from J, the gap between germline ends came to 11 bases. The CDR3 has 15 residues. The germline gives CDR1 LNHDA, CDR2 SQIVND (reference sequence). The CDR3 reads CASRGTWANTGELFF. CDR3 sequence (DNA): TGTGCCAGTAGGGGGACCTGGGCGAACACCGGGGAGCTGTTTTTT.

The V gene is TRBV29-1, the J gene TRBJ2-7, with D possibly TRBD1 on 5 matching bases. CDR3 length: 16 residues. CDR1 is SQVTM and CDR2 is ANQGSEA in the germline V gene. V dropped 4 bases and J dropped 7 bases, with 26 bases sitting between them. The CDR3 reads CSVGLLITGRWSEQYF. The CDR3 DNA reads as TGCAGCGTTGGCCTATTAATTACAGGCCGTTGGTCTGAGCAGTACTTC.

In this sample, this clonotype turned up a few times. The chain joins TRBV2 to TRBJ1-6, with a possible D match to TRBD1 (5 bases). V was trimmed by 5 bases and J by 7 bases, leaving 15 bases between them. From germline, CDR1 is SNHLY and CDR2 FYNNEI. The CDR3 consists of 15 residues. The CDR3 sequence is CASSPQGGENSPLHF. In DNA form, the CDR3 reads TGTGCCAGCAGTCCCCAGGGAGGAGAGAATTCACCCCTCCACTTT.

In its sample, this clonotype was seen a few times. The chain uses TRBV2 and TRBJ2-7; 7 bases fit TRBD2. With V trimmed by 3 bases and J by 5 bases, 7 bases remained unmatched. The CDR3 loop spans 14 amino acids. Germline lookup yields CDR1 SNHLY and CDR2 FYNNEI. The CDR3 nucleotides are TGTGCCAGCAGTGACTTTGCGGGAGTAAACGAGCAGTACTTC. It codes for CASSDFAGVNEQYF.

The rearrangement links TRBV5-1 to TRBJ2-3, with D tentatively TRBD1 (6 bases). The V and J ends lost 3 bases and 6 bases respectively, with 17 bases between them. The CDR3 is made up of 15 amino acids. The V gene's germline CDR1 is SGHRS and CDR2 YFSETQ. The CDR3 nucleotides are TGCGCCAGCAGCTCGCCGGGACACACATCGGATACGCAGTATTTT. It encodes CASSSPGHTSDTQYF.

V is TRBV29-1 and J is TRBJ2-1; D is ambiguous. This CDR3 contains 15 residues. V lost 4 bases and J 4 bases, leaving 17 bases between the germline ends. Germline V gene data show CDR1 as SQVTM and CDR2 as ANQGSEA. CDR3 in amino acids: CSVGKSEYPYNEQFF. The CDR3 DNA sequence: TGCAGCGTTGGAAAGTCTGAATACCCTTACAATGAGCAGTTCTTC.